This TCR beta chain was identified during a study of beta chain features in type 1 diabetes. Looking at the study overall: The patient and healthy donor groups were comparable for age, gender and cell yields. Researchers looked at approximately 110,000,000 sorted cells across all samples. Whole-study results and caveats: The study found moderately but significantly shorter TCRB CDR3s in all four CD4+ subsets of Type 1 diabetes patients. Sequencing used cDNA, and cells with high TCR expression could therefore be over-represented.

The V gene lost 1 base and the J gene lost 9 bases, with 12 bases spanning the gap. The length of the CDR3 is 13 residues. CDR1 MNHNS and CDR2 SASEGT come from the germline V gene. cDNA synthesis used the whole RNA isolate, giving expressed TCRB sequences. Profiled with immunoSEQ multiplex PCR; TCRdb holds only in-frame clones, not every one. This table holds a few hundred thousand clones, around 12% found once. A few counts support this clone. What it binds is unknown. Blood was drawn once from each donor into heparinised tubes. The draws averaged roughly 120 mL. V and J are TRBV6-1 and TRBJ2-5; possibly TRBD1 for D (5 bases). The clonotype comes from a young woman with type 1 diabetes. The specimen was naive CD4+ T cells from blood. CDR3 nucleotide sequence: TGTGCCAGCAGTGAAGAGCAGGGTGTGTCCCAGTACTTC. Its protein product is CASSEEQGVSQYF.